The 2 T cell receptor beta chains reported below all come from one sample, sequenced in a study of T cell responses to AZD1222 COVID-19 vaccine (dated by TCRdb to the early 2020s). Interpreted using the paper, the time point label stands for: about 28 days (+/-7) after the second vaccine dose. The sample's treatment or condition label is to be understood as: meningococcal conjugate vaccine given as trial control. Receptor amplification or capture employed the immunoSEQ multiplex PCR assay. What TCRdb holds here is the immuneACCESS table cut down to in-frame rearrangements. Part of the clones is not present; checked against another copy, under half of the missing clones reflect an unresolved V gene, and the others are unexplained. The sample table lists 200,000 to 250,000 clones, about 95% of them with a count of one. Clones ranked in the top ten supply approximately 1.5% of the sample. The sample here was peripheral blood, taken 28 days after the second dose of the MenACWY control vaccine. The receptors come from an adult who received the MenACWY meningococcal vaccine as a control.

J is TRBJ1-2 and V is TRBV12-3 or TRBV12-4; D possibly corresponds to TRBD1 (5 bases). This CDR3 region has 13 residues. V dropped 3 bases and J dropped 4 bases, with 9 bases sitting between them. CDR3 residues: CASSFRDGYGYTF. The DNA of the CDR3 is TGTGCCAGCAGTTTCCGGGACGGCTATGGCTACACCTTC.

The chain uses TRBV19 and TRBJ1-1; D unclear. The CDR3 extends over 12 amino acids. Germline CDR1 is LNHDA and CDR2 is SQIVND (reference sequence). Trimming removed 7 bases at V and 0 bases at J, with 6 bases between. CDR3 loop: CASKVLNTEAFF. The CDR3 coding sequence is TGTGCCAGTAAAGTGTTGAACACTGAAGCTTTCTTT.